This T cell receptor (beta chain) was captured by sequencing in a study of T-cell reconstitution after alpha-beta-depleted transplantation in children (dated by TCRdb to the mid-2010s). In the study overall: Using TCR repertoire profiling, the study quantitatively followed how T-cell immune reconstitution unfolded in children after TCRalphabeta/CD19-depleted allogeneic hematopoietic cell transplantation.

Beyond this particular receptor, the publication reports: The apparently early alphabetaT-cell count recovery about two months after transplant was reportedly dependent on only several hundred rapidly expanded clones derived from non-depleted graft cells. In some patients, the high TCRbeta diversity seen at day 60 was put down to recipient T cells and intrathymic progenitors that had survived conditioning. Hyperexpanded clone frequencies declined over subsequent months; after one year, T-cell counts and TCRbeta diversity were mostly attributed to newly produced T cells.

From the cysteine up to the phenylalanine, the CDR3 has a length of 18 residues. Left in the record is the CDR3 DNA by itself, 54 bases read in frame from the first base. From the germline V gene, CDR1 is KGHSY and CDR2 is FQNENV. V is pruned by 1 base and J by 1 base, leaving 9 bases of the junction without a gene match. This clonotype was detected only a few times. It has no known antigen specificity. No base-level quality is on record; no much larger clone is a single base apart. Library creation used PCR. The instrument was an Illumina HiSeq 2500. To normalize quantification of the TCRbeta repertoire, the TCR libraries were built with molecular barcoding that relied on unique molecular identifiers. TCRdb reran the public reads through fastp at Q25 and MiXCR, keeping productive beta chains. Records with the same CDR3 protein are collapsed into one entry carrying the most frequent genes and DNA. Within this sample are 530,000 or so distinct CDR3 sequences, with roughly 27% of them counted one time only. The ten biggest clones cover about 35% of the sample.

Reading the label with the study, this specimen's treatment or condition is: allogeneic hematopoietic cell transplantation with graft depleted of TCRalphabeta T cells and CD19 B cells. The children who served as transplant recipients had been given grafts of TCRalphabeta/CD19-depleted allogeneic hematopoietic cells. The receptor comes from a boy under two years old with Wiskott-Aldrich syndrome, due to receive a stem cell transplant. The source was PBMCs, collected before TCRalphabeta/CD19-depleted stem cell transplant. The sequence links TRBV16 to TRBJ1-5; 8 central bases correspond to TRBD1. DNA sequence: TGTGCCAGCAGCCAATTAGGGCAGGGGGCAATAAGCAATCAGCCCCAGCATTTT. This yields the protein CASSQLGQGAISNQPQHF.